The clone carrying this T cell receptor beta chain has a handful of counts. Its target is unknown. The treatment was: oral pan-JAK inhibitor, 5-10 mg twice daily. Alopecia areata patients provided lesional scalp punch biopsies and peripheral blood. The entry originates in a study of CD8+ T cells in alopecia areata. Between the trimmed V and J ends, which lost 4 bases and 4 bases, there was a span of 10 bases. CDR1 SGHDN and CDR2 FVKESK come from the germline V gene. CDR3 length: 13 amino acids. Study outcomes and limitations: Shared TCR sequences were less clear between patients than in mice, possibly partly from HLA diversity. Many expanded lesional clones stayed in scalp and blood while on tofacitinib.

Extraction of RNA preceded its reverse transcription into cDNA, which served as the sequencing template. Repertoires were generated with immunoSEQ multiplex PCR, while TCRdb's copy carries only in-frame clones and drops some. The sample has 100,000 or so clones, just under 60% seen once. The chain couples TRBV14 to TRBJ1-1; D is ambiguous. The material sequenced was CD8+ T cells sorted from blood, taken between weeks 55 and 70, from a patient treated with tofacitinib. This sequence originates from a human donor with alopecia areata. CDR3 nucleotide sequence: TGTGCCAGCAGCCCCCGTCCGGGCACTGAAGCTTTCTTT. Translation: CASSPRPGTEAFF.